The rows below give T cell receptor beta chains drawn from one sample of a study of blood T cell repertoires in COVID-19. Data came from immunoSEQ multiplex PCR; TCRdb stores just in-frame clones and leaves some out. Seen here are 230,000 or so clones, about 90% observed once, and the top ten hold about 15%. Sample: PBMCs or T cells enriched from blood (not recorded which). The receptors shown here come from a woman between 45 and 65 years old with acute COVID-19. The CDR3 runs from the conserved cysteine through the conserved F or W. Each record gives: V gene, J gene, D gene, clone size, CDR3 protein, CDR3 DNA. D genes are given only for firm matches. Rows give clone size only sometimes, using once, few, many, or a class for an expanded clone.

>TRBV13|TRBJ2-7|-|-
CASSTTLASEQYF
TGTGCCAGCAGCACTACGCTAGCTAGCGAGCAGTACTTC
>TRBV28|TRBJ2-3|TRBD2|-
CASRTSGRPTDTQYF
TGTGCCAGCAGGACTAGCGGGAGGCCCACAGATACGCAGTATTTT
>TRBV5-1|TRBJ2-3|-|-
CASSLGGTEGFDTQYF
TGCGCCAGCAGCTTAGGAGGGACCGAGGGGTTCGATACGCAGTATTTT
>TRBV18|TRBJ2-3|TRBD2|-
CASSPVSSGPNTQYF
TGTGCCAGCTCACCAGTATCTAGCGGCCCGAATACGCAGTATTTT
>TRBV15|TRBJ1-1|TRBD1|-
CATSGQGRANTEAFF
TGTGCCACCAGCGGACAGGGGAGGGCGAACACTGAAGCTTTCTTT
>TRBV11-3|TRBJ2-1|TRBD1|-
CASSWTGDYNEQFF
TGTGCCAGCAGCTGGACAGGGGACTACAATGAGCAGTTCTTC
>TRBV5-8|TRBJ1-3|-|-
CASSLRVYSGNTIYF
TGTGCCAGCAGCTTGAGAGTTTACTCTGGAAACACCATATATTTT
>TRBV28|TRBJ2-7|-|-
CASLASLSYEQYF
TGTGCCAGCTTAGCGTCCCTCTCCTACGAGCAGTACTTC
>TRBV5-6|TRBJ2-7|-|-
CASTQGLLDHEQYF
TGTGCCAGCACCCAAGGGCTACTAGATCACGAGCAGTACTTC
>TRBV30|TRBJ2-2|TRBD2|-
CAWRAGGSNTGELFF
TGTGCCTGGAGGGCGGGGGGATCCAACACCGGGGAGCTGTTTTTT
>TRBV27|TRBJ1-2|TRBD1|-
CASSQGAWDRSNYGYTF
TGTGCCAGCAGTCAAGGAGCGTGGGACAGATCTAACTATGGCTACACCTTC
>TRBV27|TRBJ2-3|-|-
CASSPGTDTQYF
TGTGCCAGCAGCCCGGGCACAGATACGCAGTATTTT
>TRBV19|TRBJ2-7|-|-
CASSPLRRVYEQYF
TGTGCCAGTAGTCCCCTAAGGAGGGTCTACGAGCAGTACTTC
>TRBV19|TRBJ2-7|-|-
CASSRGVSYEQYF
TGTGCCAGTAGTCGAGGTGTCTCCTACGAGCAGTACTTC
>TRBV18|TRBJ1-1|-|-
CASSQTANTEAFF
TGTGCCAGCTCACAGACAGCTAACACTGAAGCTTTCTTT
>TRBV28|TRBJ2-5|-|-
CASSLSQGQETQYF
TGTGCCAGCAGTTTGTCACAGGGACAAGAGACCCAGTACTTC
>TRBV10-3|TRBJ2-2|-|-
CAISDTGTPNTGELFF
TGTGCCATCAGTGACACCGGGACACCGAACACCGGGGAGCTGTTTTTT
>TRBV5-5|TRBJ2-2|-|few
CASSRVSDNTGELFF
TGTGCCAGCAGCCGGGTGTCAGATAACACCGGGGAGCTGTTTTTT
>TRBV20-1|TRBJ2-5|-|-
CSASQSSGWETQYF
TGCAGTGCTAGTCAGTCCAGCGGTTGGGAGACCCAGTACTTC
>TRBV3-1/TRBV3-2|TRBJ1-2|-|-
CASSQSGGADYGYTF
TGTGCCAGCAGCCAGTCGGGGGGCGCGGACTATGGCTACACCTTC
>TRBV27|TRBJ1-1|TRBD1|-
CASSSRGVNTEAFF
TGTGCCAGCAGTTCCAGGGGGGTGAACACTGAAGCTTTCTTT
>TRBV29-1|TRBJ1-1|-|-
CSVRDPGDTEAFF
TGCAGCGTCCGGGACCCGGGGGACACTGAAGCTTTCTTT
>TRBV28|TRBJ1-5|-|once
CASSLAGDNQPQHF
TGTGCCAGCAGTTTAGCCGGAGACAATCAGCCCCAGCATTTT
>TRBV4-1|TRBJ1-1|-|-
CASSQAQGLNTEAFF
TGCGCCAGCAGCCAAGCCCAGGGGCTGAACACTGAAGCTTTCTTT
>TRBV5-1|TRBJ1-2|-|-
CASSYGGGYTF
TGCGCCAGCAGCTACGGGGGTGGCTACACCTTC